These 26 T cell receptor beta chains were all obtained from the same sample, sequenced in a study of early T cells in non-severe SARS-CoV-2 infection (dated by TCRdb to the early 2020s). Preparation of the library involved 5' RACE. For sequencing, a NextSeq 500 was employed. The public reads were reprocessed in TCRdb via fastp at Q25 and MiXCR, keeping in-frame beta chains. Each CDR3 protein appears once, grouped with its most common genes and DNA. The sample yields roughly 99,000 distinct CDR3 sequences; approximately 12% were counted once. Approximately 4% of the sample lies in the top ten. Sequencing was performed on whole blood, taken at baseline. These receptors originate from an adult who was a healthcare worker with PCR-confirmed SARS-CoV-2 infection or an uninfected control (not recorded which).

Ten or more counts support this clonotype. V is TRBV3-1 and J is TRBJ2-1; TRBD2 matches 9 bases. V lost 2 bases, J lost 8 bases, and 7 bases stayed unmatched. CDR3 length: 15 residues. The germline gives CDR1 LGHDT, CDR2 YNNKEL (reference sequence). The CDR3 spells CASSQFGTSFDEQFF. CDR3 nucleotides: TGTGCCAGCAGCCAATTCGGGACTAGCTTCGATGAGCAGTTCTTC.

This clonotype was seen more than once but under ten times. The chain joins TRBV2 to TRBJ2-2; unclear D gene. Deletions cut 2 bases from V and 4 bases from J, with 5 bases between. Germline CDR1 reads SNHLY; CDR2 reads FYNNEI. The CDR3 length is 13 residues. The CDR3, as DNA: TGTGCCAGCAGTGAATTAACCACCGGGGAGCTGTTTTTT. This sequence encodes CASSELTTGELFF.

This clonotype was recorded at least ten times. This sequence joins TRBV9 and TRBJ2-1; D is perhaps TRBD2 (5 bases). Trimming pared 0 bases from V and 4 bases from J, leaving 8 bases between. Per germline, CDR1 SGDLS and CDR2 YYNGEE. This CDR3 contains 14 residues. Here the CDR3 reads CASSVAEGYNEQFF. CDR3 DNA sequence: TGTGCCAGCAGCGTAGCTGAGGGATACAATGAGCAGTTCTTC.

This clonotype was counted many times. The chain carries TRBV12-3 or TRBV12-4 and TRBJ1-6; D might be TRBD1 (5 bases). Trimming took off 4 bases at V and 9 bases at J, with 16 bases between the two ends. The CDR3 is made up of 15 amino acids. The CDR3 reads CASSSTGTEGSPLHF. DNA for the CDR3: TGTGCCAGCAGTTCCACCGGGACCGAGGGTTCACCCCTCCACTTT.

This clonotype was counted many times. The rearrangement uses TRBV27 and TRBJ2-7, with TRBD1 matching 8 bases. Germline V CDR1 and CDR2: MNHEY, SMNVEV (reference sequence). The CDR3 covers 15 residues. J lost 2 bases, V lost 5 bases, and 8 bases had no gene match. CDR3 DNA sequence: TGTGCCAGCAGTCCCCCGGGACAGGCCACCTACGAGCAGTACTTC. Translated, it gives CASSPPGQATYEQYF.

The J gene is TRBJ2-1, the V gene TRBV6-2 or TRBV6-3; 11 nucleotides agree with TRBD2. Germline-derived CDR1 and CDR2 are MNHEY and SVGEGT. This CDR3 has 15 amino acids. J was trimmed by 7 bases and V by 6 bases; bases with no gene match: 8. The CDR3 region has the DNA TGTGCCAGCAGACTACTAGCGGGAGTAGCGAATGAGCAGTTCTTC. Its translation: CASRLLAGVANEQFF.

The table lists this clonotype with a few counts. The V gene is TRBV6-5, the J gene TRBJ2-7, with 11 bases identical to TRBD2. In germline, CDR1 is MNHEY, CDR2 SVGAGI. Trimming took 7 bases from V and 2 from J; bases not matched to a gene: 13. CDR3 length: 17 residues. The CDR3 loop reads CASTPRKLAGGTYEQYF. CDR3 coding DNA: TGTGCCAGCACTCCCAGGAAGCTAGCGGGAGGTACCTACGAGCAGTACTTC.

There are a few counts of this clonotype. The chain links TRBV10-3 to TRBJ2-7; 8 bases align to TRBD2. V lost 7 bases to trimming and J lost 6 bases; unmatched junction nucleotides: 8. Germline CDR1 is ENHRY and CDR2 is SYGVKD. CDR3 length: 13 amino acids. The DNA of the CDR3 is TGTGCCATCACCGGGACTAGAGGGGGCGAGCAGTACTTC. Protein: CAITGTRGGEQYF.

The chain links TRBV29-1 to TRBJ2-7, with TRBD1 matching 9 bases. Per germline, CDR1 SQVTM and CDR2 ANQGSEA. There are 14 residues in the CDR3. Trimming took 7 bases from V and 5 from J; bases not matched to a gene: 12. CDR3 sequence reads: CSARTGGALNEQYF. The CDR3 DNA is TGCAGCGCACGTACAGGGGGCGCGTTGAACGAGCAGTACTTC.

A note on this clonotype: The junction shows a germline mismatch at one end, possibly a read error. V usage is TRBV10-3 and J usage is TRBJ2-4; 14 bases match TRBD2. The CDR3 contains 18 residues. CDR1 ENHRY and CDR2 SYGVKD come from the germline V gene. In DNA form, the CDR3 reads TGTGCCACCAGTCCCGGGACTAGCGGGAGACCCCCCAAAAACATTCAGTACTTC. It specifies CATSPGTSGRPPKNIQYF.

The chain carries TRBV5-6 and TRBJ2-1; 13 bases line up with TRBD2. Germline V gene data show CDR1 as SGHDT and CDR2 as YYEEEE. The CDR3 runs 18 residues. The V segment lost 2 bases and the J segment 2 bases; nucleotides outside the gene matches: 7. CDR3 nucleotides: TGTGCCAGCAGCTTATTTGGGACTAGCGGGATTCCCTACAATGAGCAGTTCTTC. Protein sequence: CASSLFGTSGIPYNEQFF.

J is TRBJ2-2 and V is TRBV5-1, with 11 bases matching TRBD2. The CDR3 totals 15 residues. CDR1 and CDR2 from the germline V gene are SGHRS and YFSETQ. V lost 3 bases to trimming and J lost 5 bases; unmatched junction nucleotides: 3. The CDR3 DNA reads TGCGCCAGCAGCTATAGCGGGAGGGGTACCGGGGAGCTGTTTTTT. This translates into CASSYSGRGTGELFF.

V is TRBV20-1 and J is TRBJ2-3; D is perhaps TRBD2 (6 bases). The CDR3 runs to 12 residues. Germline V gives CDR1 DFQATT, CDR2 SNEGSKA (reference sequence). V was trimmed by 7 bases and J by 2 bases, leaving 10 bases between them. Here the CDR3 DNA reads TGCAGTGGGGCGGGGCCCACAGATACGCAGTATTTT. Its protein product is CSGAGPTDTQYF.

This clonotype has a handful of counts. This rearrangement joins TRBV7-9 to TRBJ2-4, with D perhaps being TRBD1 or TRBD2 (6 bases each). From germline, CDR1 is SEHNR and CDR2 FQNEAQ (reference sequence). V lost 5 bases, J lost 14 bases, and 25 bases lay in between. The CDR3 contains 15 residues. The CDR3 DNA reads as TGTGCCAGCAGCCCGCTGGGGGGCAGCGGTGAAAAAAAGTACTTC. As protein: CASSPLGGSGEKKYF.

This clonotype was seen a handful of times. The chain joins TRBV11-2 to TRBJ2-5, with 7 positions matching TRBD1. Trimming removed 4 bases from V and 5 bases from J; junction bases left unmatched: 7. The CDR3 is made up of 14 amino acids. Germline CDR1 SGHAT, CDR2 FQNNGV. The CDR3, as DNA: TGTGCCAGCAGCTCTGGACAGGTCCCGGAGACCCAGTACTTC. This encodes CASSSGQVPETQYF.

This clonotype was detected a few times. Here the CDR3 DNA reads TGTGCCAGCAGCTTACTGTCCGGGACAGGGAACAATGAGCAGTTCTTC. It encodes CASSLLSGTGNNEQFF. The chain couples TRBV7-9 to TRBJ2-1; 9 nucleotides align to TRBD1. The CDR3 consists of 16 residues. With V trimmed by 2 bases and J by 5 bases, 7 bases remained unmatched. Germline V gives CDR1 SEHNR, CDR2 FQNEAQ (reference sequence). The whole variable domain, remainder taken from reference TRBV7-9 and TRBJ2-1, is DTGVSQNPRHKITKRGQNVTFRCDPISEHNRLYWYRQTLGQGPEFLTYFQNEAQLEKSRLLSDRFSAERPKGSFSTLEIQRTEQGDSAMYLCASSLLSGTGNNEQFFGPGTRLTVL.

This chain links TRBV6-6 with TRBJ1-5, with a weak D call TRBD1 (5 bases). The length of the CDR3 is 13 residues. The germline V gene encodes CDR1 MNHNY and CDR2 SVGAGI (reference sequence). Trimming took 8 bases from V and 4 from J, leaving 12 bases between them. CDR3 DNA sequence: TGTGCCAGCCTCTGGGACGGGAATCAGCCCCAGCATTTT. Amino acid sequence: CASLWDGNQPQHF.

This clonotype came up a few times. This chain connects TRBV7-6 to TRBJ2-5; D may be TRBD1 (5 bases). V shed 4 bases and J shed 7 bases, with 13 bases lying between them. CDR3 length: 13 residues. Per germline, CDR1 SGHVS and CDR2 FNYEAQ. The DNA for the CDR3 is TGTGCCAGCAGCTCTGGAGTCCAGGGGACCCAGTACTTC. This gives the protein CASSSGVQGTQYF.

This rearrangement joins TRBV7-9 to TRBJ1-4, with TRBD1 matching 10 bases. V shed 5 bases, J shed 7 bases, and the junction held 7 bases outside the gene matches. This CDR3 contains 15 residues. CDR1 SEHNR and CDR2 FQNEAQ come from the germline V gene (reference sequence). CDR3 in DNA: TGTGCCAGCAGCCATACGGACAGGGGGATTGAAAAACTGTTTTTT. Protein product: CASSHTDRGIEKLFF.

This clonotype was seen at least ten times. The chain employs TRBV3-1 and TRBJ2-2; D gene uncertain. CDR3 length: 13 amino acids. Germline CDR1 LGHDT, CDR2 YNNKEL (reference sequence). V lost 0 bases, J lost 4 bases, and 3 bases lay in between. The CDR3 bases are TGTGCCAGCAGCCAAGATCCCACCGGGGAGCTGTTTTTT. This sequence encodes CASSQDPTGELFF.

This clonotype was seen many times. The chain uses TRBV12-3 or TRBV12-4 and TRBJ1-1; a weak D match, TRBD1 (5 bases). The CDR3 totals 14 residues. Trimming removed 5 bases at V and 0 bases at J, with 10 bases between. Here the CDR3 reads CASSQGRMNTEAFF. DNA of the CDR3: TGTGCCAGCAGTCAGGGTCGGATGAACACTGAAGCTTTCTTT.

The chain has TRBV20-1 and TRBJ2-3; D is possibly TRBD2 (6 bases). The CDR3 runs 15 residues. Germline V lookup: CDR1 DFQATT, CDR2 SNEGSKA (reference sequence). The germline V and J ends were trimmed by 6 bases and 1 base, with 17 bases remaining between them. The CDR3 sequence is CSARLGPGGTDTQYF. The CDR3 DNA sequence: TGCAGTGCCCGCCTAGGGCCGGGGGGCACAGATACGCAGTATTTT.

This sequence joins TRBV4-2 and TRBJ1-4, with D possibly TRBD1 on 6 matching bases. The germline CDR1 and CDR2 sequences are LGHNA and YNFKEQ. V lost 1 base to trimming and J lost 5 bases, with 14 bases between them. There are 16 residues in the CDR3. Written as DNA, the CDR3 is TGTGCCAGCAGCCAAGTGCCGGGACACGAAAATGAAAAACTGTTTTTT. It encodes CASSQVPGHENEKLFF.

This clonotype was counted between two and nine times. The gene calls are TRBV10-3 and TRBJ2-5; no clear D. The CDR3 extends over 15 amino acids. CDR1 ENHRY and CDR2 SYGVKD come from the germline V gene. Trimming took 2 bases from V and 4 from J, leaving 14 bases between them. CDR3 DNA: TGTGCCATCAGTGAGCGGGCAATCCCTTCAGAGACCCAGTACTTC. It specifies CAISERAIPSETQYF.

In the case of this clonotype: Given a much more abundant clone one base away, this may be a read error. CDR3: CASRKNGEHTDTQYF. CDR3 sequence (DNA): TGCGCCAGCAGGAAAAACGGGGAGCACACAGATACGCAGTATTTT. The gene calls are TRBV5-1 and TRBJ2-3; D is perhaps TRBD2 (5 bases). The germline gives CDR1 SGHRS, CDR2 YFSETQ. The CDR3 is 15 amino acids. Deletions cut 5 bases from V and 2 bases from J, with 15 bases between.

This clonotype was counted between two and nine times. The chain joins TRBV28 to TRBJ1-4; no clear D gene. The length of the CDR3 is 13 residues. V shed 11 bases and J shed 0 bases, with 10 bases lying between them. Per germline, CDR1 MDHEN and CDR2 SYDVKM. In DNA form, the CDR3 reads TGTGCCGGCAATTCAGCAACTAATGAAAAACTGTTTTTT. The encoded protein is CAGNSATNEKLFF.